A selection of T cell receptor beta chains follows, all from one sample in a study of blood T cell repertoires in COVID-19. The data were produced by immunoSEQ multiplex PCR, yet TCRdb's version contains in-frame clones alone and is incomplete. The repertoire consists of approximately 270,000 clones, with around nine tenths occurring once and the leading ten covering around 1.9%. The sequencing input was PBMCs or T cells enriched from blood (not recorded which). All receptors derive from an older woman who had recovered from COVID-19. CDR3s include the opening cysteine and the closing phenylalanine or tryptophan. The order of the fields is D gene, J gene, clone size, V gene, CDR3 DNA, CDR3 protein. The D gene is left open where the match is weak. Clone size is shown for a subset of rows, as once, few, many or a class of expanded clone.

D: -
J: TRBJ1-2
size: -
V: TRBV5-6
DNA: TGTGCCAGCAGCTTGTACACAGCAGGGAGGGACTATGGCTACACCTTC
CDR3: CASSLYTAGRDYGYTF

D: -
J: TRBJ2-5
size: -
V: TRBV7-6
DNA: TGTGCCAGCAGCCCGTTGGGGGCAGGGGTGGGGGAGACCCAGTACTTC
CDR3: CASSPLGAGVGETQYF

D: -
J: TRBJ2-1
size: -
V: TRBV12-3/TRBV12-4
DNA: TGTGCCAGCAGTTTTTCGAGGGATGAGCAGTTCTTC
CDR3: CASSFSRDEQFF

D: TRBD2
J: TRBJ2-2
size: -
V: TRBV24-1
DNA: TGTGCCACCAGTGATGAGACTAGCGGGGGTATCGGGGAGCTGTTTTTT
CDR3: CATSDETSGGIGELFF

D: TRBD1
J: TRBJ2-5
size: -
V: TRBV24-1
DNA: TGTGCCACCAGTTTGACAGGGGTCGTGACCCAGTACTTC
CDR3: CATSLTGVVTQYF

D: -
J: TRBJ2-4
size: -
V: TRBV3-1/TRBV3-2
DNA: TGTGCCAGCAGCCAAGAGGTCGGGTCGGACATTCAGTACTTC
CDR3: CASSQEVGSDIQYF

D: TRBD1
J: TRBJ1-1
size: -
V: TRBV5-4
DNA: TGTGCCAGCAGCTGGCCGGGACAGGGAAACACTGAAGCTTTCTTT
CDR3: CASSWPGQGNTEAFF

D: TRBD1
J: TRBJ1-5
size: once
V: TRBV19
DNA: TGTGCCAGTAGTATGGGACAGGGAAGCAATCAGCCCCAGCATTTT
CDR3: CASSMGQGSNQPQHF

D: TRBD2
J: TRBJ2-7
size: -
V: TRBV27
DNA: TGTGCCAGCAGCCTCAGCGGGGGCCAGGGGGAGCAGTACTTC
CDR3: CASSLSGGQGEQYF

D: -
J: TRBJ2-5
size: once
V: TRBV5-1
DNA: TGCGCCAGCAGCTTGGCTCAGGGGATTCAAGAGACCCAGTACTTC
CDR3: CASSLAQGIQETQYF

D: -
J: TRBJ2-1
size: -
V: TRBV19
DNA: TGTGCCAGTAGTACCCACTCCTACAATGAGCAGTTCTTC
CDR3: CASSTHSYNEQFF

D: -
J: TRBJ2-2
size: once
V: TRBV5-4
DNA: TGTGCCAGCAGCTCACAGGGTGCTATCGGCACCGGGGAGCTGTTTTTT
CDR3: CASSSQGAIGTGELFF

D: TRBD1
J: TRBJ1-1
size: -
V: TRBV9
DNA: TGTGCCAGCAGCGCGGACAGGGGGCACACTGAAGCTTTCTTT
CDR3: CASSADRGHTEAFF

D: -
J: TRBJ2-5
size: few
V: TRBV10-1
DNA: TGCGCCAGCAGTGAGGTAGCTGGAGCCCAGTACTTC
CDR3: CASSEVAGAQYF

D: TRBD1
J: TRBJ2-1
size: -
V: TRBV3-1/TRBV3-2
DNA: TGTGCCAGCAGCCCCGGACAGGGGGCGTCCAATGAGCAGTTCTTC
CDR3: CASSPGQGASNEQFF

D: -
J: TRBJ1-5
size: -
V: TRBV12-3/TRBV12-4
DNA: TGTGCCAGCAGACAACAGGGAAATCAGCCCCAGCATTTT
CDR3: CASRQQGNQPQHF

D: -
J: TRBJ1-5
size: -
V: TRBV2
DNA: TGTGCCAGCAGCCTACAGGGTTGGAATCAGCCCCAGCATTTT
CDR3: CASSLQGWNQPQHF

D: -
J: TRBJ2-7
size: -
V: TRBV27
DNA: TGTGCCAGCAGTTTTAGGGAGCCCTACGAGCAGTACTTC
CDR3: CASSFREPYEQYF

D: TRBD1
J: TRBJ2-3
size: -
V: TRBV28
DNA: TGTGCCAGCAGCAAAGGCACAGGGGAGAGAGATACGCAGTATTTT
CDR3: CASSKGTGERDTQYF

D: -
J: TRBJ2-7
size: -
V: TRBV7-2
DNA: TGTGCCAGCAGCTTAGAAGGGGTCCGTCACGAGCAGTACTTC
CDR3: CASSLEGVRHEQYF

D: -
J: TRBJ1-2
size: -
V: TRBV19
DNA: TGTGCCAGTAGTCTGGACAGCCGAGGGGGATTTTATGGCTACACCTTC
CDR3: CASSLDSRGGFYGYTF

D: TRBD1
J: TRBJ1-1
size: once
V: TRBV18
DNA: TGTGCCAGCGGGGGACAGCGAGAGAACACTGAAGCTTTCTTT
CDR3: CASGGQRENTEAFF

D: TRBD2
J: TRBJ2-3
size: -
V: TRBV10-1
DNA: TGCGCCAGCAGTGGTACTAGCGGGGGAGTCGCAGATACGCAGTATTTT
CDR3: CASSGTSGGVADTQYF

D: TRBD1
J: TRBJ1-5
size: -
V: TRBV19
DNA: TGTGCCAGTCGACTTCTTAGACAGGGGAGTCAGCCCCAGCATTTT
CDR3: CASRLLRQGSQPQHF

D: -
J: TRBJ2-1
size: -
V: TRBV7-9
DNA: TGTGCCAGCCGTCTGACAGAGCTCAATGAGCAGTTCTTC
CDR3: CASRLTELNEQFF